These 31 T cell receptor beta chains came from one sample sequenced in a study of cytomegalovirus exposure and HLA in healthy donors. The PCR made use of 60 Vbeta and 13 Jbeta primers. Generated by immunoSEQ multiplex PCR, the TCRdb table keeps only in-frame clones and is missing some. The sample comprises 200,000 to 250,000 clones, 60% to 80% of which are singletons, and 3% to 4.5% rests with the top ten. Input material: PBMCs. The receptors come from a male donor in good health and CMV-seronegative.

This clone was observed a handful of times. The chain uses TRBV6-1 and TRBJ1-4, with D perhaps matching TRBD1 (6 bases). Trimming removed 0 bases at V and 6 bases at J, with 14 bases between. The CDR3 sequence is 16 residues long. The V gene's germline CDR1 is MNHNS and CDR2 SASEGT. Here the CDR3 reads CASSEAAGAPHEKLFF. Written as DNA, the CDR3 is TGTGCCAGCAGTGAAGCGGCGGGGGCGCCGCATGAAAAACTGTTTTTT.

This chain joins TRBV5-1 and TRBJ2-7; D is undetermined. CDR3 length: 16 amino acids. Trimming took off 5 bases at V and 0 bases at J, with 18 bases between the two ends. Germline V gives CDR1 SGHRS, CDR2 YFSETQ. The CDR3 sequence: CASSAVGNPSSYEQYF. The CDR3 bases are TGCGCCAGCAGTGCGGTCGGCAACCCGAGCTCCTACGAGCAGTACTTC. Drawing the rest from reference TRBV5-1 and TRBJ2-7, the complete variable domain is KAGVTQTPRYLIKTRGQQVTLSCSPISGHRSVSWYQQTPGQGLQFLFEYFSETQRNKGNFPGRFSGRQFSNSRSEMNVSTLELGDSALYLCASSAVGNPSSYEQYFGPGTRLTVT.

The chain carries TRBV5-1 and TRBJ2-1, with TRBD2 matching 8 bases. Germline lookup yields CDR1 SGHRS and CDR2 YFSETQ. V dropped 6 bases and J dropped 0; count of bases not matched to a gene: 5. The CDR3 is 15 residues long. CDR3 DNA: TGCGCCAGCACCAGAGCGGGAGTCTCCTACAATGAGCAGTTCTTC. Protein product: CASTRAGVSYNEQFF.

V gene TRBV6-1 combines with J gene TRBJ2-5; D possibly corresponds to TRBD1 (5 bases). This CDR3 is built from 13 residues. Looked up from germline, CDR1 is MNHNS and CDR2 is SASEGT. V lost 3 bases to trimming and J lost 4 bases, with 9 bases between them. The CDR3 DNA reads as TGTGCCAGCAGTGATTGGGGCAGAGAGACCCAGTACTTC. This translates into CASSDWGRETQYF.

This sequence joins TRBV15 and TRBJ1-1, with a possible D match to TRBD1 (5 bases). Trimming removed 0 bases from V and 5 bases from J, with 13 bases in between. This CDR3 spans 15 amino acids. Germline V lookup: CDR1 LNHNV, CDR2 YYDKDF (reference sequence). As DNA, the CDR3 is TGTGCCACCAGCAGAGATCGTCACGCAGGGACTGAAGCTTTCTTT. It translates to CATSRDRHAGTEAFF.

The rearrangement uses TRBV6-5 and TRBJ2-5; 7 bases are a match to TRBD2. This CDR3 is built from 14 residues. CDR1 is MNHEY and CDR2 is SVGAGI in the germline V gene. V dropped 6 bases and J dropped 3; count of bases not matched to a gene: 7. CDR3 DNA: TGTGCCAGCAGGCCGCTAGCGGCAAAAGAGACCCAGTACTTC. The encoded protein is CASRPLAAKETQYF.

The V gene is TRBV14, the J gene TRBJ2-7, with a weak D call TRBD2 (6 bases). The ends were cut back, 1 base at V and 0 bases at J, with 22 bases in the middle. Germline values: CDR1 SGHDN, CDR2 FVKESK. This CDR3 is built from 19 residues. CDR3 sequence: CASSQVNHFGGLFSYEQYF. In nucleotides, the CDR3 is TGTGCCAGCAGCCAAGTGAATCACTTCGGGGGTCTTTTCTCCTACGAGCAGTACTTC.

The V and J genes are TRBV5-1 and TRBJ2-7; 11 positions match TRBD2. V lost 2 bases, J lost 3 bases, and 10 bases stayed unmatched. This CDR3 contains 17 residues. The V gene's germline CDR1 is SGHRS and CDR2 YFSETQ. The CDR3 spells CASSFGTSGRGVYEQYF. CDR3 nucleotides: TGCGCCAGCAGCTTCGGGACTAGCGGCAGAGGGGTCTACGAGCAGTACTTC.

The chain joins TRBV5-4 to TRBJ2-3; 8 nucleotides line up with TRBD2. Germline assignment: CDR1 SGHNT and CDR2 YYREEE (reference sequence). Trimming took 5 bases from V and 5 from J; bases not matched to a gene: 10. The CDR3 runs to 15 residues. The CDR3 bases are TGTGCCAGCAGTTCGTCCGGGCTAGCGGGAGATACGCAGTATTTT. Translated: CASSSSGLAGDTQYF. Supplemented by reference TRBV5-4 and TRBJ2-3, the full variable domain reads ETGVTQSPTHLIKTRGQQVTLRCSSQSGHNTVSWYQQALGQGPQFIFQYYREEENGRGNFPPRFSGLQFPNYSSELNVNALELDDSALYLCASSSSGLAGDTQYFGPGTRLTVL.

In DNA, the CDR3 is TGCAGCGTTGGAACAGTCGAGCAGTACTTC. As protein: CSVGTVEQYF. The chain uses TRBV29-1 and TRBJ2-7, with D unclear. Germline CDR1 is SQVTM and CDR2 is ANQGSEA. Trimming cost V 4 bases and J 6 bases, with 7 bases left between them. The CDR3 is made up of 10 amino acids.

V is TRBV2 and J is TRBJ2-7, with 9 bases that match TRBD1. The CDR3 is made up of 15 amino acids. Trimming at V came to 0 bases and at J to 2 bases, leaving 2 bases not matched to a gene. Germline lookup yields CDR1 SNHLY and CDR2 FYNNEI. Here the CDR3 DNA reads TGTGCCAGCAGTGAAGCGGGACAGGGCGCCTACGAGCAGTACTTC. Translation gives CASSEAGQGAYEQYF.

A single count supports this clone. The chain is built from TRBV2 and TRBJ2-1; D remains unclear. CDR1 and CDR2 from the germline V gene are SNHLY and FYNNEI. V was cut by 5 bases and J by 2 bases, with 19 bases left in between. This CDR3 has 17 amino acids. The CDR3 nucleotides are TGTGCCAGCAGTCCCTTCGGTGGCCAACTAACCTACAATGAGCAGTTCTTC. This translates into CASSPFGGQLTYNEQFF. Looking up the rest from reference TRBV2 and TRBJ2-1 gives the full variable domain: EPEVTQTPSHQVTQMGQEVILRCVPISNHLYFYWYRQILGQKVEFLVSFYNNEISEKSEIFDDQFSVERPDGSNFTLKIRSTKLEDSAMYFCASSPFGGQLTYNEQFFGPGTRLTVL.

The V call is TRBV28, the J call TRBJ1-1; D uncertain. V lost 6 bases and J lost 5, with 10 bases in between. Per the germline V gene, CDR1 is MDHEN and CDR2 is SYDVKM. The CDR3 runs to 12 residues. CDR3 sequence: CASSLPRTEAFF. The CDR3 bases are TGTGCCAGCAGCCTCCCCCGTACTGAAGCTTTCTTT.

The chain couples TRBV4-2 to TRBJ2-7, with 9 nucleotides matching TRBD2. Per the germline V gene, CDR1 is LGHNA and CDR2 is YNFKEQ. The CDR3 extends over 14 amino acids. J gave up 6 bases and V 4 bases, and 7 bases lay outside the gene matches. CDR3 protein: CASSPVAGVREQYF. The CDR3 nucleotides are TGTGCCAGCAGCCCCGTAGCGGGAGTCCGCGAGCAGTACTTC.

The gene calls are TRBV29-1 and TRBJ1-2, with no clear D. CDR3 length: 9 residues. Germline CDR1 reads SQVTM; CDR2 reads ANQGSEA. V dropped 5 bases and J dropped 8 bases, with 6 bases sitting between them. The chain's CDR3 is CSVSSGYTF. The CDR3 nucleotides read TGCAGCGTTTCTTCCGGCTACACCTTC.

V is TRBV5-1 and J is TRBJ2-3; D gene unclear. CDR1 SGHRS and CDR2 YFSETQ come from the germline V gene. The V end was cut by 4 bases, the J end by 6 bases, with 6 bases between. The CDR3 runs to 11 residues. The CDR3 loop is CASSEQDTQYF. The CDR3, as DNA: TGCGCCAGCAGCGAACAGGATACGCAGTATTTT.

The rearrangement links TRBV23-1 to TRBJ1-4; D is ambiguous. TRBV23-1 is annotated as an ORF whose role is uncertain. V lost 0 bases to trimming and J lost 1 base, with 9 bases between them. The CDR3 contains 16 residues. The CDR3 nucleotides read TGCGCCAGCAGTCAATCGGAACAGATAACTAATGAAAAACTGTTTTTT. This gives the protein CASSQSEQITNEKLFF.

This sequence joins TRBV29-1 and TRBJ2-2, with 7 positions matching TRBD2. Germline V lookup: CDR1 SQVTM, CDR2 ANQGSEA. The CDR3 runs to 14 residues. V dropped 6 bases and J dropped 6; count of bases not matched to a gene: 10. The CDR3 sequence: CSVQGAGVAGELFF. Here the CDR3 DNA reads TGCAGCGTCCAAGGGGCGGGAGTGGCCGGGGAGCTGTTTTTT.

V usage is TRBV10-2 and J usage is TRBJ2-2; TRBD2 is a possible D gene (5 bases). V lost 7 bases and J 6 bases, leaving 12 bases between the germline ends. Germline V lookup: CDR1 WSHSY, CDR2 SAAADI. The CDR3 has 13 amino acids. CDR3 amino acids: CASTAKRAGELFF. CDR3 nucleotide sequence: TGCGCCAGCACCGCCAAGAGGGCCGGGGAGCTGTTTTTT.

This clone was seen once. This chain uses TRBV7-9 with TRBJ2-3, with 11 bases matching TRBD2. The germline V gene has CDR1 SEHNR and CDR2 FQNEAQ (reference sequence). The CDR3 extends over 15 amino acids. V shed 6 bases, J shed 1 base, and the junction held 3 bases outside the gene matches. The CDR3 DNA sequence: TGTGCCAGCAGGCAGACTAGCGGGGGCACAGATACGCAGTATTTT. It translates to CASRQTSGGTDTQYF. The full variable domain, its missing parts supplied by reference TRBV7-9 and TRBJ2-3, is DTGVSQNPRHKITKRGQNVTFRCDPISEHNRLYWYRQTLGQGPEFLTYFQNEAQLEKSRLLSDRFSAERPKGSFSTLEIQRTEQGDSAMYLCASRQTSGGTDTQYFGPGTRLTVL.

This clone was seen only a few times. The chain is built from TRBV19 and TRBJ2-3; TRBD1 matches 11 bases. The CDR3 is 13 residues long. With V trimmed by 10 bases and J by 4 bases, 4 bases remained unmatched. The germline V gene has CDR1 LNHDA and CDR2 SQIVND (reference sequence). The CDR3 DNA follows: TGTGCCACCCGGGACAGGGGGTCAGATACGCAGTATTTT. This gives the protein CATRDRGSDTQYF.

The chain links TRBV9 to TRBJ2-1, with 8 bases lining up with TRBD2. V gave up 2 bases and J gave up 10 bases; unmatched junction bases: 8. Germline V gives CDR1 SGDLS, CDR2 YYNGEE. This CDR3 comprises 14 residues. CDR3 sequence (DNA): TGTGCCAGCAGCGTTCGAGCGGGAGCTTTCGAGCAGTTCTTC. Encoded protein: CASSVRAGAFEQFF.

This sequence joins TRBV10-1 and TRBJ2-1; tentative D call: TRBD1 (6 bases). V lost 2 bases, J lost 8 bases, and 16 bases lay in between. The CDR3 contains 15 residues. Per germline, CDR1 WNHNN and CDR2 SYGVQD (reference sequence). CDR3 in DNA: TGCGCCAGCAGTGAGCCCCGGGACACCCACCATGAGCAGTTCTTC. Protein sequence: CASSEPRDTHHEQFF.

The V and J genes are TRBV6-1 and TRBJ2-2; D unclear. CDR3 length: 15 amino acids. The V gene's germline CDR1 is MNHNS and CDR2 SASEGT. With 8 bases removed from V and 1 base from J, the gap between germline ends came to 14 bases. This CDR3 is CASLQAGGNTGELFF. The CDR3 DNA follows: TGTGCCAGCCTTCAGGCCGGTGGGAACACCGGGGAGCTGTTTTTT.

The chain recombines TRBV6-1 with TRBJ2-2, with TRBD1 identical over 11 bases. The germline CDR1 and CDR2 sequences are MNHNS and SASEGT. J was trimmed by 5 bases and V by 6 bases; bases with no gene match: 5. The CDR3 totals 15 residues. Here the CDR3 DNA reads TGTGCCAGCAGGACCGGGACAGGGGGGACCGGGGAGCTGTTTTTT. Encoded protein: CASRTGTGGTGELFF.

This clone has just a few counts. This rearrangement joins TRBV6-1 to TRBJ1-5; 7 bases match TRBD1. V gave up 6 bases and J gave up 5 bases; unmatched junction bases: 7. This CDR3 has 14 amino acids. CDR1 and CDR2 (germline): MNHNS, SASEGT. CDR3 protein: CASSPDRVYQPQHF. Here the CDR3 DNA reads TGTGCCAGCAGCCCCGACAGGGTGTATCAGCCCCAGCATTTT.

The chain has TRBV7-9 and TRBJ2-7; TRBD2 matches 15 bases. The CDR3 contains 16 residues. From germline, CDR1 is SEHNR and CDR2 FQNEAQ (reference sequence). V lost 5 bases and J lost 6; bases outside the gene matches: 8. The CDR3 region has the DNA TGTGCCAGCAGCCAACAAGGGACTAGCGGGAGGCGCGAGCAGTACTTC. Protein product: CASSQQGTSGRREQYF. Complete variable domain (other parts from reference TRBV7-9 and TRBJ2-7): DTGVSQNPRHKITKRGQNVTFRCDPISEHNRLYWYRQTLGQGPEFLTYFQNEAQLEKSRLLSDRFSAERPKGSFSTLEIQRTEQGDSAMYLCASSQQGTSGRREQYFGPGTRLTVT.

The CDR3 sequence is CASSGWTSFSYNEQFF. Written as DNA, the CDR3 is TGTGCCAGCAGCGGGTGGACTAGCTTCTCCTACAATGAGCAGTTCTTC. This chain joins TRBV9 and TRBJ2-1; 8 bases match TRBD2. CDR1 and CDR2 from the germline V gene are SGDLS and YYNGEE. The V and J ends lost 3 bases and 0 bases, in that order; junction bases with no gene match: 5. There are 16 residues in the CDR3. The full variable domain, its missing parts supplied by reference TRBV9 and TRBJ2-1, is DSGVTQTPKHLITATGQRVTLRCSPRSGDLSVYWYQQSLDQGLQFLIQYYNGEERAKGNILERFSAQQFPDLHSELNLSSLELGDSALYFCASSGWTSFSYNEQFFGPGTRLTVL.

V and J are TRBV25-1 and TRBJ1-6; D is ambiguous. The CDR3 is made up of 14 amino acids. V gave up 5 bases and J gave up 4 bases, with 9 bases separating them. The germline CDR1 and CDR2 sequences are MGHDK and SYGVNS. The DNA of the CDR3 is TGTGCCAGCAGTCGGCGGAAGTATAATTCACCCCTCCACTTT. This codes for CASSRRKYNSPLHF.

The table lists this clone with a few counts. This chain links TRBV5-4 with TRBJ2-5, with D possibly matching TRBD1 (6 bases). This CDR3 comprises 13 residues. Germline values: CDR1 SGHNT, CDR2 YYREEE (reference sequence). Trimming stripped 7 bases from V and 2 bases from J, with 12 bases between. CDR3 residues: CASGLDRQETQYF. The CDR3, as DNA: TGTGCCAGCGGGCTGGACAGACAAGAGACCCAGTACTTC.

This clone was observed a single time. The chain combines TRBV7-9 with TRBJ2-1; TRBD2 agrees at 8 bases. The V gene end was trimmed by 4 bases and the J gene end by 6 bases; junction bases not matched to a gene: 5. Germline V gene lookup returns CDR1 SEHNR and CDR2 FQNEAQ (reference sequence). The CDR3 is made up of 14 amino acids. The CDR3 region is CASSWGSGSNEQFF. The CDR3 DNA follows: TGTGCCAGCAGCTGGGGAAGCGGGAGCAATGAGCAGTTCTTC.